These 7 T cell receptor beta chains originate from one sample sequenced in a study of technical replicates of blood from a handful of donors (dated by TCRdb to the late 2010s). Library preparation used the immunoSEQ multiplex PCR assay. Drawn from immuneACCESS, this table holds only the in-frame rearrangements with V and J called that TCRdb kept. Clones are partly lost; checked studies trace under half to an unresolved V gene and leave the rest unexplained. The sample yields 91,000 or so clones; approximately 95% were counted once. Together, the top ten hold more than 0.2% of the sample. Sequencing was performed on T cells isolated from PBMCs. The receptor set was obtained from a human donor in good health.

The V gene is TRBV27, the J gene TRBJ1-4; the D gene is possibly TRBD1 (5 bases). The CDR3 extends over 11 amino acids. The germline V gene has CDR1 MNHEY and CDR2 SMNVEV (reference sequence). Trimming shortened V by 2 bases and J by 11 bases, and 6 bases separated the two germline ends. Here the CDR3 reads CASSLRGKLFF. The DNA of the CDR3 is TGTGCCAGCAGTTTACGGGGGAAACTGTTTTTT.

V is TRBV6-5 and J is TRBJ2-7; 12 bases are a match to TRBD2. Germline CDR1 MNHEY, CDR2 SVGAGI. Unmatched junction bases numbered 6, after V lost 6 bases and J lost 3 bases. The CDR3 is 15 amino acids. CDR3 loop: CASRRGLAGNYEQYF. The CDR3 coding sequence is TGTGCCAGCAGACGCGGACTAGCGGGAAACTACGAGCAGTACTTC.

The chain couples TRBV29-1 to TRBJ2-7, with 10 bases aligning to TRBD1. J was trimmed by 3 bases and V by 7 bases; bases with no gene match: 3. Germline V lookup: CDR1 SQVTM, CDR2 ANQGSEA. The CDR3 spans 12 residues. DNA of the CDR3: TGCAGCGCCAGGACAGGGGGCTACGAGCAGTACTTC. Its translation is CSARTGGYEQYF.

The V and J genes are TRBV7-9 and TRBJ2-5; a weak D match, TRBD2 (5 bases). CDR3 size: 15 residues. Deletions cut 2 bases from V and 5 bases from J, with 15 bases between. CDR1 is SEHNR, CDR2 FQNEAQ, per germline (reference sequence). The CDR3 nucleotides read TGTGCCAGCAGCTTAATCGGGATGGTCCGGGAGACCCAGTACTTC. Encoded protein: CASSLIGMVRETQYF.

This rearrangement joins TRBV6-1 to TRBJ2-7; the match to TRBD1 covers 11 bases. Germline V gene sequence: CDR1 MNHNS, CDR2 SASEGT. This CDR3 has 14 residues. With 6 bases clipped from V and 2 bases from J, the junction kept 3 bases outside the gene matches. The CDR3 protein is CASRGTGGAYEQYF. CDR3 DNA sequence: TGTGCCAGCAGGGGGACAGGGGGAGCCTACGAGCAGTACTTC.

This clone was picked up one time. This chain links TRBV7-3 with TRBJ1-1; TRBD1 might be the D (5 bases). From germline, CDR1 is SGHTA and CDR2 FQGTGA. V gave up 6 bases and J gave up 8 bases, with 13 bases separating them. This CDR3 has 12 amino acids. CDR3 residues: CASSLRQREAFF. The CDR3 DNA follows: TGTGCCAGCAGTCTGAGACAGAGAGAAGCTTTCTTT.

J is TRBJ2-5 and V is TRBV23-1; TRBD1 aligns across 7 bases. TRBV23-1 is treated as an ORF (open reading frame) with a function not yet certain. V lost 7 bases to trimming and J lost 1 base; unmatched junction nucleotides: 15. The CDR3 is made up of 17 amino acids. The CDR3: CASIHHRGPVSQETQYF. CDR3 nucleotides: TGCGCCAGCATCCACCACAGGGGCCCTGTGAGCCAAGAGACCCAGTACTTC.